The next 21 T cell receptor beta chains were all read from a single sample in a study of regulatory T cells in long-lasting Graves disease. Regarding time point: persistent/refractory GD, antithyroid drugs over 5 years with positive TRAb. Generation of the TCR library employed RNA extracted from PBMCs. Researchers made TCR beta libraries by using iRepertoire HTBI primers and running Arm-PCR on CDR3 regions. One entry per CDR3 protein, called by TCRdb with MiXCR from the multiplex PCR reads. Found here are 700,000 or so distinct CDR3 sequences, approximately 29% of them singletons; the top ten hold under 50%. Sequencing used peripheral blood mononuclear cells (PBMCs), obtained when the disease was refractory, from a patient treated with antithyroid drugs. Every receptor here comes from a female donor with Graves disease.

This chain links TRBV29-1 with TRBJ2-5, with D perhaps matching TRBD2 (5 bases). Germline-derived CDR1 and CDR2 are SQVTM and ANQGSEA. The CDR3 spans 12 residues. V was shortened by 6 bases and J by 5 bases, with 13 bases between the two germline ends. CDR3 in DNA: TGCAGCGTAGGACTCTCTCGGGAGACCCAGTACTTC. It specifies CSVGLSRETQYF.

The V and J genes are TRBV7-9 and TRBJ1-2; the match to TRBD1 covers 10 bases. Germline V gene sequence: CDR1 SEHNR, CDR2 FQNEAQ (reference sequence). V shed 5 bases and J 4 bases; nucleotides not matched to a gene: 10. CDR3 size: 16 residues. The CDR3 sequence: CASSPLRQGAVYGYTF. The DNA for the CDR3 is TGTGCCAGCAGCCCTCTGAGACAGGGGGCTGTCTATGGCTACACCTTC.

The chain combines TRBV29-1 with TRBJ1-2; D not certain. The CDR3 spans 11 residues. Trimming took off 4 bases at V and 3 bases at J, with 6 bases between the two ends. The germline CDR1 and CDR2 sequences are SQVTM and ANQGSEA. CDR3 in amino acids: CSVGPDYGYTF. For the CDR3, the DNA is TGCAGCGTTGGCCCGGACTATGGCTACACCTTC.

V usage is TRBV10-3 and J usage is TRBJ2-7; D is unclear. The germline V and J ends were trimmed by 2 bases and 4 bases, with 6 bases remaining between them. CDR3 length: 12 residues. The germline gives CDR1 ENHRY, CDR2 SYGVKD. The chain's CDR3 is CAISEAGYEQYF. DNA of the CDR3: TGTGCCATCAGTGAGGCAGGATACGAGCAGTACTTC.

This clonotype was found a few times. The chain links TRBV19 to TRBJ2-4; a weak D match, TRBD1 (5 bases). CDR1 is LNHDA and CDR2 is SQIVND in the germline V gene (reference sequence). Trimming took 5 bases from V and 2 from J, leaving 10 bases between them. The CDR3 has 14 amino acids. The DNA of the CDR3 is TGTGCCAGTAGTCCGCAGGGCTCCAAAAACATTCAGTACTTC. This encodes CASSPQGSKNIQYF. Variable domain in full (rest from reference TRBV19 and TRBJ2-4): DGGITQSPKYLFRKEGQNVTLSCEQNLNHDAMYWYRQDPGQGLRLIYYSQIVNDFQKGDIAEGYSVSREKKESFPLTVTSAQKNPTAFYLCASSPQGSKNIQYFGAGTRLSVL.

This clonotype was picked up many times. The chain employs TRBV7-9 and TRBJ2-2, with D perhaps matching TRBD1 or TRBD2 (5 bases each). The germline gives CDR1 SEHNR, CDR2 FQNEAQ (reference sequence). V dropped 8 bases and J dropped 7 bases, with 20 bases sitting between them. The CDR3 extends over 15 amino acids. The CDR3 protein is CASYGLEGDGGELFF. The CDR3 DNA is TGTGCCAGCTATGGGCTAGAAGGGGACGGCGGGGAGCTGTTTTTT.

V gene TRBV7-9 combines with J gene TRBJ2-7; 7 nucleotides align to TRBD1. In germline, CDR1 is SEHNR, CDR2 FQNEAQ (reference sequence). After removal of 5 bases from V and 6 bases from J, the junction contained 1 base not matched to a gene. The CDR3 contains 11 residues. The CDR3 DNA follows: TGTGCCAGCAGCCGGGACAGCGAGCAGTACTTC. Amino acids: CASSRDSEQYF. The full variable domain, completed using reference TRBV7-9 and TRBJ2-7, is DTGVSQNPRHKITKRGQNVTFRCDPISEHNRLYWYRQTLGQGPEFLTYFQNEAQLEKSRLLSDRFSAERPKGSFSTLEIQRTEQGDSAMYLCASSRDSEQYFGPGTRLTVT.

The table lists this clonotype with a count of one. Since a much larger clone is just one base distant, this may be a read error. The CDR3 carries no conserved terminal phenylalanine or tryptophan, so it likely arises from a read error. This chain connects TRBV28 to TRBJ1-2; D unresolved. The V end lost 2 bases, the J end lost 2 bases, and 12 bases lay between the germline ends. The CDR3 covers 15 residues. Germline V gives CDR1 MDHEN, CDR2 SYDVKM. The CDR3 bases are TGTGCCAGCAGTTTACGGCAACTTGGGAACTATGGCTACACCCTC. Translation gives CASSLRQLGNYGYTL.

The chain is built from TRBV19 and TRBJ1-5; maybe TRBD1 (5 bases). V lost 9 bases, J lost 1 base, and 16 bases lay in between. CDR3 length: 15 residues. Germline V gives CDR1 LNHDA, CDR2 SQIVND (reference sequence). CDR3 sequence reads: CASSPQGGSNQPQHF. The CDR3 DNA is TGTGCCAGCAGTCCCCAGGGAGGCAGCAATCAGCCCCAGCATTTT.

V gene TRBV19 combines with J gene TRBJ1-3; perhaps TRBD1 as D (6 bases). V was shortened by 11 bases and J by 0 bases, with 14 bases between the two germline ends. The CDR3 runs 14 residues. CDR1 LNHDA and CDR2 SQIVND come from the germline V gene (reference sequence). For the CDR3, the DNA is TGTGCCGGCACTCGGACAGCCTCTGGAAACACCATATATTTT. Its translation: CAGTRTASGNTIYF.

This clonotype is a singleton in its sample. The chain employs TRBV7-9 and TRBJ2-3, with 9 bases lining up with TRBD2. V was clipped by 6 bases and J by 0 bases; unmatched bases: 4. Germline values: CDR1 SEHNR, CDR2 FQNEAQ (reference sequence). The CDR3 contains 15 residues. The CDR3: CASRSSGASTDTQYF. CDR3 sequence (DNA): TGTGCCAGCAGGTCTAGCGGGGCTAGCACAGATACGCAGTATTTT. Complete variable domain (other parts from reference TRBV7-9 and TRBJ2-3): DTGVSQNPRHKITKRGQNVTFRCDPISEHNRLYWYRQTLGQGPEFLTYFQNEAQLEKSRLLSDRFSAERPKGSFSTLEIQRTEQGDSAMYLCASRSSGASTDTQYFGPGTRLTVL.

The rearrangement joins TRBV18 to TRBJ1-1; D uncertain. The length of the CDR3 is 16 residues. CDR1 and CDR2 (germline): KGHSH, LQKENI. V lost 0 bases and J 4 bases, leaving 15 bases between the germline ends. The CDR3, as DNA: TGTGCCAGCTCACCACCCCCGTGGGGAGGAAGCACTGAAGCTTTCTTT. This sequence encodes CASSPPPWGGSTEAFF.

There are many counts of this clonotype. This chain joins TRBV6-1 and TRBJ1-6; D ambiguous. V was shortened by 2 bases and J by 0 bases, with 11 bases between the two germline ends. Germline values: CDR1 MNHNS, CDR2 SASEGT. The CDR3 is 17 residues long. Here the CDR3 DNA reads TGTGCCAGCAGTGAAATCCCGGCGAGCTCCTATAATTCACCCCTCCACTTT. Translating gives CASSEIPASSYNSPLHF.

In its sample, this clonotype was seen many times. V and J are TRBV11-2 and TRBJ1-1; the D gene is possibly TRBD1 (5 bases). The CDR3 consists of 15 residues. The germline V gene encodes CDR1 SGHAT and CDR2 FQNNGV. Deletions cut 1 base from V and 5 bases from J, with 14 bases between. The DNA of the CDR3 is TGTGCCAGCAGCTTAGGGGCAGGGCGGGAGACTGAAGCTTTCTTT. This encodes CASSLGAGRETEAFF.

This clonotype was detected a few times. The genes are TRBV7-6 and TRBJ2-2; D possibly uses TRBD1 or TRBD2 (6 bases each). The V end lost 3 bases, the J end lost 3 bases, and 14 bases lay between the germline ends. CDR1 SGHVS and CDR2 FNYEAQ come from the germline V gene. The CDR3 covers 16 residues. The CDR3 loop reads CASSLLGGGHTGELFF. Here the CDR3 DNA reads TGTGCCAGCAGCTTGCTTGGAGGGGGTCACACCGGGGAGCTGTTTTTT.

This clonotype was detected only a few times. V gene TRBV7-2 combines with J gene TRBJ2-5; 10 nucleotides align to TRBD2. With 1 base clipped from V and 4 bases from J, the junction kept 6 bases outside the gene matches. From germline, CDR1 is SGHTA and CDR2 FQGNSA. This CDR3 contains 16 residues. Written as DNA, the CDR3 is TGTGCCAGCAGCTTAGAGAGCGGGAGGGCCGCAGAGACCCAGTACTTC. Its protein is CASSLESGRAAETQYF.

In this sample, this clonotype turned up many times. J is TRBJ2-6 and V is TRBV12-3 or TRBV12-4; weak D call: TRBD1 (6 bases). Deletions cut 4 bases from V and 0 bases from J, with 13 bases between. CDR3 size: 17 residues. CDR3 DNA sequence: TGTGCCAGCAGTTACGGAACAGGGTTCTCTGGGGCCAACGTCCTGACTTTC. Protein sequence: CASSYGTGFSGANVLTF.

In this sample, this clonotype turned up many times. The chain joins TRBV29-1 to TRBJ1-1, with D perhaps matching TRBD1 (5 bases). The CDR3 length is 12 residues. The germline V gene encodes CDR1 SQVTM and CDR2 ANQGSEA. The ends were cut back, 7 bases at V and 0 bases at J, with 9 bases in the middle. CDR3 DNA sequence: TGCAGCGGTGGGGGTCTGAACACTGAAGCTTTCTTT. Its translation is CSGGGLNTEAFF.

This clonotype showed up just a few times. The rearrangement uses TRBV30 and TRBJ1-2, with D uncertain. Germline CDR1 and CDR2: GTSNPN and SVGIG (reference sequence). V lost 2 bases and J 8 bases, leaving 15 bases between the germline ends. The CDR3 runs 13 residues. The CDR3 sequence: CAWSYGSGNGYTF. In nucleotides, the CDR3 is TGTGCCTGGAGTTACGGATCCGGGAACGGCTACACCTTC.

This clonotype was seen a single time. Since a much larger clone is just one base distant, this may be a read error. This likely comes from a read error, as the CDR3 has no conserved phenylalanine or tryptophan at its end. The chain couples TRBV28 to TRBJ1-5; D may be TRBD1 (6 bases). Germline CDR1 MDHEN, CDR2 SYDVKM. CDR3 length: 15 residues. V gave up 2 bases and J gave up 1 base, with 9 bases separating them. The CDR3 sequence is CASSLGTRSNQPQHL. The CDR3 DNA is TGTGCCAGCAGTTTAGGGACAAGGAGCAATCAGCCCCAGCATCTT.

The chain joins TRBV20-1 to TRBJ1-1; D is unresolved. Germline assignment: CDR1 DFQATT and CDR2 SNEGSKA (reference sequence). The V end was cut by 6 bases, the J end by 1 base, with 9 bases between. This CDR3 comprises 12 residues. The CDR3 DNA is TGCAGTGCCGACACCCGGAACACTGAAGCTTTCTTT. Amino acid sequence: CSADTRNTEAFF.